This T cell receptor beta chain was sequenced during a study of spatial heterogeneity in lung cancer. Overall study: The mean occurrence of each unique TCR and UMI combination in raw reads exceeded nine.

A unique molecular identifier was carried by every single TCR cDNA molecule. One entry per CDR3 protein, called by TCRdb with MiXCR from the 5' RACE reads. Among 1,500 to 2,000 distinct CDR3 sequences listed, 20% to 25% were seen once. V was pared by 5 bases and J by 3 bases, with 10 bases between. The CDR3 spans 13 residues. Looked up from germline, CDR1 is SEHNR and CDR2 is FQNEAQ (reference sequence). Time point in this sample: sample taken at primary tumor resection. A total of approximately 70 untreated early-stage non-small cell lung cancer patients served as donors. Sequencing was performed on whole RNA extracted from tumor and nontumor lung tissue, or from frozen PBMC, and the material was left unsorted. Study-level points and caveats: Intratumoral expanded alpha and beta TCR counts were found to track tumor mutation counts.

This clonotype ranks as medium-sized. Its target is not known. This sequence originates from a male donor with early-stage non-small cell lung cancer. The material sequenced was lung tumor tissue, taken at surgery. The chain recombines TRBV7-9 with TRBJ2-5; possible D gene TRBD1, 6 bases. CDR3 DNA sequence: TGTGCCAGCAGCACCGAGGGGGAAGAGACCCAGTACTTC. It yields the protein CASSTEGEETQYF.